This T cell receptor beta chain was retrieved from a study of blood T cell repertoires in COVID-19. The CDR3 is made up of 16 amino acids. Trimming took 5 bases from V and 5 from J, leaving 19 bases between them. Germline assignment: CDR1 LNHDA and CDR2 SQIVND (reference sequence). Profiling relied on immunoSEQ multiplex PCR, and the TCRdb table lists in-frame clones only, not all of them. The data show 200,000 to 250,000 clones, about 86% seen once. The receptor was isolated from a woman aged 45-59 years in a cohort exposed to, infected with or recovered from COVID-19 (not recorded which). The specimen was PBMCs or T cells enriched from blood (not recorded which). V is TRBV19 and J is TRBJ1-5, with D possibly matching TRBD1 (5 bases). For the CDR3, the DNA is TGTGCCAGTAGTGCCGGGGGTCGGGGTAAGGATCAGCCCCAGCATTTT. Its protein product is CASSAGGRGKDQPQHF.